This entry is about one T cell receptor beta chain. These data belong to a study of cytomegalovirus exposure and HLA in healthy donors. The PCR ran on 60 Vbeta and 13 Jbeta primers. In the original workflow: Tens of millions of unique TCR beta chains, roughly 11 million of them shared, were counted by a later analysis. Data came from immunoSEQ multiplex PCR; TCRdb stores just in-frame clones and leaves some out. V and J calls and clone size are given by that table; D and trimming were obtained from the DNA. The sample contains some 130,000 clones, roughly 82% of which appear only once. The specimen was PBMCs. This TCR was sampled from a male donor in good health and CMV-seropositive.

In nucleotides, the CDR3 is TGCGCCAGCAGCCATCACCAGGACAGGGGAGGCGAGACCCAGTACTTC. The encoded protein is CASSHHQDRGGETQYF. The V and J genes are TRBV4-3 and TRBJ2-5; TRBD1 matches 9 bases. From germline, CDR1 is LGHNA and CDR2 YSLEER. CDR3 length: 16 residues. V was pared by 3 bases and J by 5 bases, with 10 bases of the junction left unmatched.